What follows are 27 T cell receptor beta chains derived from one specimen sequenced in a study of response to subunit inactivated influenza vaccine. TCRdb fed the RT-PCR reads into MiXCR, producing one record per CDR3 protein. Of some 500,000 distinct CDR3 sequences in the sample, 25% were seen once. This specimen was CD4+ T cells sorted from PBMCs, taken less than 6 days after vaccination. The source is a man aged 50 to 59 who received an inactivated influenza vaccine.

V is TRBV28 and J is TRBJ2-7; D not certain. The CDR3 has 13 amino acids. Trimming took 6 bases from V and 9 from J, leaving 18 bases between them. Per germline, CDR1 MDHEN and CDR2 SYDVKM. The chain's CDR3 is CASSTQRVLGQYF. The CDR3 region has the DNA TGTGCCAGCAGCACCCAAAGGGTTTTGGGGCAGTACTTC.

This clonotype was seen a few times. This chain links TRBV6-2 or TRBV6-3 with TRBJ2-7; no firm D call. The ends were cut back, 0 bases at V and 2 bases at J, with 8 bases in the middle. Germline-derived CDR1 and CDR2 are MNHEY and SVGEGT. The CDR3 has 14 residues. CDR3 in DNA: TGTGCCAGCAGTTACTCGATTACAGCCTACGAGCAGTACTTC. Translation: CASSYSITAYEQYF.

The DNA of the CDR3 is TGTGCCAGCAGCGTAGCCGGCTCGAAAGAGACCCAGTACTTC. Its protein product is CASSVAGSKETQYF. The J gene is TRBJ2-5, the V gene TRBV9; unclear D gene. This CDR3 region has 14 residues. Germline CDR1 is SGDLS and CDR2 is YYNGEE. Trimming cost V 0 bases and J 3 bases, with 9 bases left between them.

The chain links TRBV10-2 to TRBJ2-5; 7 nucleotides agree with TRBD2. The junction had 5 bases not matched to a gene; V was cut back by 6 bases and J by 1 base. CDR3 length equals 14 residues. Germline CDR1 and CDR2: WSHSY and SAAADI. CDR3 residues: CASSRGGTQETQYF. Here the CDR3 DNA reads TGCGCCAGCAGCCGCGGGGGTACCCAAGAGACCCAGTACTTC.

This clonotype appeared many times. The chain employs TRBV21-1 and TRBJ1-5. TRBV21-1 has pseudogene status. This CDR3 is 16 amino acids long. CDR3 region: CASSDLGELKNQPQHF. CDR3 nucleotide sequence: TGTGCCAGCAGCGACCTAGGAGAGCTGAAGAATCAGCCCCAGCATTTT.

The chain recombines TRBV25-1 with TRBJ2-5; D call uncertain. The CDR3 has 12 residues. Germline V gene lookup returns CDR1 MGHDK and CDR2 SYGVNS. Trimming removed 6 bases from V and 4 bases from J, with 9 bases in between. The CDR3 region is CASSGIRETQYF. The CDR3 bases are TGTGCCAGCAGCGGAATTAGAGAGACCCAGTACTTC.

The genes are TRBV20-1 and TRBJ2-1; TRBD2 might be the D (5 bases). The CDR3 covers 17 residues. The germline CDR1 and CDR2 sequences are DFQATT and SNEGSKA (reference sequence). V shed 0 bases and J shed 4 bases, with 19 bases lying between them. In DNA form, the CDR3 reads TGCAGTGCTAGAGATGTTGGTGGCACCGGCGGGTACAATGAGCAGTTCTTC. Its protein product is CSARDVGGTGGYNEQFF.

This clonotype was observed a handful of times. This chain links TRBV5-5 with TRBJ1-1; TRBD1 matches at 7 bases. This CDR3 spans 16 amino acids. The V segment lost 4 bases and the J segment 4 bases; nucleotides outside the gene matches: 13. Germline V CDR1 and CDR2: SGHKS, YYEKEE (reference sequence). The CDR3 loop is CASSRRTGSRSTEAFF. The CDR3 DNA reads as TGTGCCAGCAGCCGTAGGACAGGTTCCCGGAGCACTGAAGCTTTCTTT. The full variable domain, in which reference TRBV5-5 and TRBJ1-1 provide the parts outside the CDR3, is DAGVTQSPTHLIKTRGQQVTLRCSPISGHKSVSWYQQVLGQGPQFIFQYYEKEERGRGNFPDRFSARQFPNYSSELNVNALLLGDSALYLCASSRRTGSRSTEAFFGQGTRLTVV.

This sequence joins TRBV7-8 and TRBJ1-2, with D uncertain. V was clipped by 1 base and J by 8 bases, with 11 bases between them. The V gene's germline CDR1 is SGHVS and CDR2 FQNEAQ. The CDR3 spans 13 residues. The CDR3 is CASSLDGEDGYTF. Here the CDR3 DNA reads TGTGCCAGCAGCTTAGATGGGGAGGACGGCTACACCTTC.

In DNA form, the CDR3 reads TGCGCCAGCAGCTTCAGTACTAGCGGCTACAATGAGCAGTTCTTC. As protein: CASSFSTSGYNEQFF. This sequence joins TRBV5-1 and TRBJ2-1; TRBD2 matches at 8 bases. The CDR3 has 15 residues. Trimming took 2 bases from V and 3 from J; bases not matched to a gene: 4. The germline CDR1 and CDR2 sequences are SGHRS and YFSETQ.

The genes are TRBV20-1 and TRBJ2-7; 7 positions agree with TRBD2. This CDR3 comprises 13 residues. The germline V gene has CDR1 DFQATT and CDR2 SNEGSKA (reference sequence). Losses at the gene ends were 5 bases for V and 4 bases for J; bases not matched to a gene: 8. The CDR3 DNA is TGCAGTGCTCCCAGCAGCGGGATGTACGAGCAGTACTTC. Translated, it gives CSAPSSGMYEQYF.

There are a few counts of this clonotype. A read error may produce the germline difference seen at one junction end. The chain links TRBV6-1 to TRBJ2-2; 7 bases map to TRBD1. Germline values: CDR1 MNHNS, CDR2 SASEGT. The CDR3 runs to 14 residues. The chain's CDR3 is CASSLTGNPGELFF. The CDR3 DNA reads TGTGCCAGCAGTCTGACAGGGAACCCCGGGGAGCTGTTTTTT.

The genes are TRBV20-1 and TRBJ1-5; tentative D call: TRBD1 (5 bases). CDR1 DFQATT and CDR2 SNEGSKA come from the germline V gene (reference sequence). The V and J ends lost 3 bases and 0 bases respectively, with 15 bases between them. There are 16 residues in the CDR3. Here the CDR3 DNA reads TGCAGTGCTAGGGGGCCGGGGTCTGATAGCAATCAGCCCCAGCATTTT. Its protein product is CSARGPGSDSNQPQHF.

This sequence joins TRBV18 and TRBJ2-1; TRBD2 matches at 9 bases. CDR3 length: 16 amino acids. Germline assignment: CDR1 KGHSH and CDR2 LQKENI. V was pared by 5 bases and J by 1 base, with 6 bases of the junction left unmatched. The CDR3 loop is CASSWASGESYNEQFF. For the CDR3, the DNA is TGTGCCAGCTCATGGGCTAGCGGGGAATCCTACAATGAGCAGTTCTTC.

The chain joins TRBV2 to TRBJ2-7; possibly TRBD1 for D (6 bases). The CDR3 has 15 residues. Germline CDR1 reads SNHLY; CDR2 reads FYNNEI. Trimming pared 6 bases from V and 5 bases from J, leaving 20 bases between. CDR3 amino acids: CASRITGINPHEQYF. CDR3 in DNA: TGTGCCAGCAGGATTACAGGGATTAACCCCCACGAGCAGTACTTC.

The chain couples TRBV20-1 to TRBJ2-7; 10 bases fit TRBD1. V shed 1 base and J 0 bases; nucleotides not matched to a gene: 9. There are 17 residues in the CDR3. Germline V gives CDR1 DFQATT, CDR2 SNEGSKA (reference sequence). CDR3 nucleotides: TGCAGTGCTAGAGTCCAGGGACAGGGGTCGAGCTCCTACGAGCAGTACTTC. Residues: CSARVQGQGSSSYEQYF.

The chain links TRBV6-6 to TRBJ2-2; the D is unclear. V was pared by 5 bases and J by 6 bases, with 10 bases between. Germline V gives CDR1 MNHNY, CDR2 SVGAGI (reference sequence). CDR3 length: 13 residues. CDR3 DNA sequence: TGTGCCAGCAGTGAGGCCCGACCCGGGGAGCTGTTTTTT. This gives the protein CASSEARPGELFF.

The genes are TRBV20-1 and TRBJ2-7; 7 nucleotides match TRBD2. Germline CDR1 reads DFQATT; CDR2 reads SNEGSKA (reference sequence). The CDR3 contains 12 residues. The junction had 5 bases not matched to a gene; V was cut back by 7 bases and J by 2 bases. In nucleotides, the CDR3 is TGCAGTGTCCTAGCGGATACCTACGAGCAGTACTTC. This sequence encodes CSVLADTYEQYF.

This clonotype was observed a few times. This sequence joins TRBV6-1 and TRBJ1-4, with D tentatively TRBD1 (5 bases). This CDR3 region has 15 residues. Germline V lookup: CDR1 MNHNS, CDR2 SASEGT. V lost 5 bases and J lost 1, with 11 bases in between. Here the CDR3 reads CASSPRDGTNEKLFF. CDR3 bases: TGTGCCAGCAGTCCCCGGGACGGAACTAATGAAAAACTGTTTTTT.

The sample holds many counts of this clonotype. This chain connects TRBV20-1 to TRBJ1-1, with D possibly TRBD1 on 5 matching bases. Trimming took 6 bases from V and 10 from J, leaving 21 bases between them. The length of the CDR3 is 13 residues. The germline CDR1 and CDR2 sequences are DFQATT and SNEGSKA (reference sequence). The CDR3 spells CSASQGVGRGAFF. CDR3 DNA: TGCAGTGCGAGCCAGGGTGTGGGTCGGGGAGCTTTCTTT.

Here the CDR3 reads CSASLPLNTEAFF. The CDR3 nucleotides read TGCAGTGCTAGTCTGCCGCTGAACACTGAAGCTTTCTTT. The genes are TRBV20-1 and TRBJ1-1; D is unresolved. CDR1 is DFQATT and CDR2 is SNEGSKA in the germline V gene (reference sequence). V gave up 3 bases and J gave up 0 bases, with 8 bases separating them. This CDR3 comprises 13 residues.

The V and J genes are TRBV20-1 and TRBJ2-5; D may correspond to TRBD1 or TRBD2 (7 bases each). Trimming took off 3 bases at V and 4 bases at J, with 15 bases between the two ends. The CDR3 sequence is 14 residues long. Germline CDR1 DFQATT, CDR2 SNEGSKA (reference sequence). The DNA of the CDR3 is TGCAGTGCTAGGCAGGGGGGGAGGGGAGAGACCCAGTACTTC. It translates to CSARQGGRGETQYF.

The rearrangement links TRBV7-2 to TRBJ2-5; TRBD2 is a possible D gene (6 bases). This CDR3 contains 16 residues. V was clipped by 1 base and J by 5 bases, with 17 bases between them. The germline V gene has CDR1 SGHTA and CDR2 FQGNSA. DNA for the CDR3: TGTGCCAGCAGCTTAGGACTAGGCCCCACAGTGGAGACCCAGTACTTC. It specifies CASSLGLGPTVETQYF. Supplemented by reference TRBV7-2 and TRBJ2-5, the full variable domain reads GAGVSQSPSNKVTEKGKDVELRCDPISGHTALYWYRQSLGQGLEFLIYFQGNSAPDKSGLPSDRFSAERTGGSVSTLTIQRTQQEDSAVYLCASSLGLGPTVETQYFGPGTRLLVL.

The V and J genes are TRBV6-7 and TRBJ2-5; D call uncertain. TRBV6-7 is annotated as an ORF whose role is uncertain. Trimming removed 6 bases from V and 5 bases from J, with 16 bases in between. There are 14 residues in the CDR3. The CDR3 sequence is CASSPPAPWETQYF. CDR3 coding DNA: TGTGCCAGCAGCCCCCCGGCCCCCTGGGAGACCCAGTACTTC.

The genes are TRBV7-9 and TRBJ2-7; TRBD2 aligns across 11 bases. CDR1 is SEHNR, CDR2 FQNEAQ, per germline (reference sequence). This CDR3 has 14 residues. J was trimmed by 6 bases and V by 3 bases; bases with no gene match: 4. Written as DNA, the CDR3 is TGTGCCAGCAGCTTTAGCGGGGGGGTGAGCGAGCAGTACTTC. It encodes CASSFSGGVSEQYF.

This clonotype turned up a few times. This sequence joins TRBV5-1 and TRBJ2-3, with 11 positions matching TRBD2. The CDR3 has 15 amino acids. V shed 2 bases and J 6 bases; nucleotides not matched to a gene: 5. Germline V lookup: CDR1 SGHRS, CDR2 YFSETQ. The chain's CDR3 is CASSFTSGSKDTQYF. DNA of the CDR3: TGCGCCAGCAGCTTCACTAGCGGGAGTAAGGATACGCAGTATTTT.

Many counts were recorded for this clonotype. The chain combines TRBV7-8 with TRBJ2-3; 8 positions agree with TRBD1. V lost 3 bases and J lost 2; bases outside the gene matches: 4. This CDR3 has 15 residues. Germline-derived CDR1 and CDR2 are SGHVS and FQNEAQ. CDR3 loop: CASSLGQVLTDTQYF. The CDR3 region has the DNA TGTGCCAGCAGCTTGGGACAGGTACTCACAGATACGCAGTATTTT.